What follows describes a single TCR beta chain. Antigen specificity is unknown. The data were obtained in a study of PD-1 blockade in classical Hodgkin lymphoma. Findings and limits, study-wide: With respect to the repertoire differences, their causes, possibly disease activity or prior therapy, remain undefined. CD4+ TCR diversity climbed significantly by C4D1, unlike CD8+ TCR diversity.

This CDR3 is 12 amino acids long. Germline CDR1 is GTSNPN and CDR2 is SVGIG (reference sequence). Germline trimming cut 3 bases from V and 5 bases from J; bases unmatched to any gene: 3. Sample time point: cycle 4 day 1 (C4D1), after 6 weeks of nivolumab. Every patient was affected by relapse after autologous stem cell transplantation, while exposure to brentuximab vedotin was not uniform. Classifying best responses yielded complete response, partial response or progressive disease. Assay: immunoSEQ multiplex PCR; the TCRdb copy retains only in-frame clones and omits some. The sample holds under 20,000 clones; over 75% are singletons and the top ten take around 40%.

The chain links TRBV30 to TRBJ1-1; TRBD1 matches at 7 bases. This sequence originates from a human donor with classical Hodgkin lymphoma. The sample here was peripheral blood mononuclear cells (PBMCs), taken before the fourth cycle of nivolumab. CDR3 DNA sequence: TGTGCCTGGAGGACAGGGTGGACTGAAGCTTTCTTT. Translating gives CAWRTGWTEAFF.